This entry features one T cell receptor beta chain sequence. Using its own MiXCR run on the RT-PCR reads, TCRdb lists one record per CDR3 protein. The sample has hundreds of thousands of distinct CDR3 sequences; 13% to 15% are singletons. This CDR3 is 15 amino acids long. V shed 0 bases and J 3 bases; nucleotides not matched to a gene: 5. Looked up from germline, CDR1 is MNHEY and CDR2 is SVGAGI. The V call is TRBV6-5, the J call TRBJ2-7, with 7 bases matching TRBD2. This TCR was sampled from a female donor in good health, serving as a healthy control. Sequenced sample: memory CD4+ T cells from blood. As DNA, the CDR3 is TGTGCCAGCAGTTACTCTGCCCTAGCGGTCTACGAGCAGTACTTC. Translating it yields CASSYSALAVYEQYF.